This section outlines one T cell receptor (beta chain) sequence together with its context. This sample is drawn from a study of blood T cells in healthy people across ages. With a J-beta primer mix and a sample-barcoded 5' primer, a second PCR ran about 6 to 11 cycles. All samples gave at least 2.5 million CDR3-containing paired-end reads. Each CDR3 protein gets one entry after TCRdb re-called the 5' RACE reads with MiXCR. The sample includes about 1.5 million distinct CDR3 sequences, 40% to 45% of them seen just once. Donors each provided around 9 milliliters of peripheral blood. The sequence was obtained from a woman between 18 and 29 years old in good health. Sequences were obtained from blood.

DNA of the CDR3: TGCAGTGCCTGGTTCCTAGCGGGGGACTTAAGCTCCTACAATGAGCAGTTCTTC. As protein: CSAWFLAGDLSSYNEQFF. V gene TRBV20-1 combines with J gene TRBJ2-1; 10 nucleotides line up with TRBD2. The CDR3 length is 18 residues. Germline V CDR1 and CDR2: DFQATT, SNEGSKA (reference sequence). The junction had 14 bases not matched to a gene; V was cut back by 6 bases and J by 0 bases.